The clone carrying this T cell receptor (beta chain) was counted only a few times. This entry is derived from a study of graft-versus-host responses after intestinal transplantation. Study background: Anti-thymocyte globulin induction was given to all recipients, followed by tacrolimus and steroids for three to four years.

The CDR3 sequence is 14 residues long. J lost 0 bases, V lost 5 bases, and 2 bases had no gene match. Germline V gene sequence: CDR1 SEHNR, CDR2 FQNEAQ (reference sequence). The data were produced by immunoSEQ multiplex PCR, yet TCRdb's version contains in-frame clones alone and is incomplete. Of 10,000 or so clones in the sample, approximately 32% were seen once. Study-wide results and limits: GvH clones were found in recipient marrow; some appeared first in ileum or blood.

The source is a human patient who was an organ donor for intestinal transplantation. Material: alloreactive CD4+ T cells from a mixed lymphocyte reaction culture, obtained before transplantation. As to subset: CFSE-low proliferating T cells sorted from roughly 6-day pre-transplant mixed lymphocyte reaction (GvH or HvG direction). This chain joins TRBV7-9 and TRBJ2-7; TRBD1 agrees at 9 bases. CDR3 amino acids: CASSTGGASYEQYF. CDR3 nucleotide sequence: TGTGCCAGCAGCACAGGGGGCGCCTCCTACGAGCAGTACTTC.